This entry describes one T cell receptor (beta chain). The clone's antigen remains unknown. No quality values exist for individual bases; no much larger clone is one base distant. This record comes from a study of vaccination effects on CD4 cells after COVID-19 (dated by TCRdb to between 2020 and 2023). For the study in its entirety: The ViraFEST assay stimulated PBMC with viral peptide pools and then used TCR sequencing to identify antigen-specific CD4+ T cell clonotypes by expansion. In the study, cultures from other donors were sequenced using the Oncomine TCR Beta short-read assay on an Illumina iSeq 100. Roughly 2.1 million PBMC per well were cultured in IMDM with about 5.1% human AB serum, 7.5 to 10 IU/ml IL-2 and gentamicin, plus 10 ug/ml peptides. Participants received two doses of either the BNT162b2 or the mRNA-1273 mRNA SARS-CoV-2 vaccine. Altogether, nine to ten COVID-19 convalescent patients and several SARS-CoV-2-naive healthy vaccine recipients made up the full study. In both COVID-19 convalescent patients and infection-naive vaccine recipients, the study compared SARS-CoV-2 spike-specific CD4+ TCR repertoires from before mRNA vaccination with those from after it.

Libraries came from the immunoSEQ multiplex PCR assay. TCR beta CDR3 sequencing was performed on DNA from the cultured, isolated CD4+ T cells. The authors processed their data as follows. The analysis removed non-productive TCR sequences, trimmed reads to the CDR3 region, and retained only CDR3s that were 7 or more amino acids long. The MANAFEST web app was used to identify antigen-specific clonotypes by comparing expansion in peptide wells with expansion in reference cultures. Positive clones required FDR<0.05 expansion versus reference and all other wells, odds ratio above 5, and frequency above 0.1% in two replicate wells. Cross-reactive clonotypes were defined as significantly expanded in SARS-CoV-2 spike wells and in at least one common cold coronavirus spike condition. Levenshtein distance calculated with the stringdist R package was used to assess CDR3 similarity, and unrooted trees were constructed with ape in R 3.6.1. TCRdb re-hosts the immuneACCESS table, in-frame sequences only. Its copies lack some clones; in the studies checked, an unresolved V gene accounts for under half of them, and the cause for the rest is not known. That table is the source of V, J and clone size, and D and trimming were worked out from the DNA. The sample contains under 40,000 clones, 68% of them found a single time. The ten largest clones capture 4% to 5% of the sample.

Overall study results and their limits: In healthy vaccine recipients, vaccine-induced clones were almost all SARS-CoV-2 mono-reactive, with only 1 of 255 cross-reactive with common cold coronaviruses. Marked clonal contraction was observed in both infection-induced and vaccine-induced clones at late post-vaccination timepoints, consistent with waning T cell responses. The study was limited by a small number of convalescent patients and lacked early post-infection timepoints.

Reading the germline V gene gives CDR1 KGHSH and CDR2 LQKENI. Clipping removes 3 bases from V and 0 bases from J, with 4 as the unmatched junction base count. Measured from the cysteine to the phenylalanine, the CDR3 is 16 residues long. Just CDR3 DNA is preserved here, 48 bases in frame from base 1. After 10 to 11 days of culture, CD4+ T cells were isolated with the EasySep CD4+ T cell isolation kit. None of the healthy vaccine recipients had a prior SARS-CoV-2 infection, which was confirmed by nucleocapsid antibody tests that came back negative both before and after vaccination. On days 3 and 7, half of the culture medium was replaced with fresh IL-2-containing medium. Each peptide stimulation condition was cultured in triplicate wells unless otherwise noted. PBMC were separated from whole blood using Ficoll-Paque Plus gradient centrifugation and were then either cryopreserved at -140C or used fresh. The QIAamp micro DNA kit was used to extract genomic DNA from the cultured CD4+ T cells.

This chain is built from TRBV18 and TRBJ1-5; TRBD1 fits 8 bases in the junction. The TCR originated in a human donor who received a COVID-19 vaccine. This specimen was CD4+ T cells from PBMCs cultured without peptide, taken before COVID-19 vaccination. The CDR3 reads CASSPDRVDSNQPQHF. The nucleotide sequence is TGTGCCAGCTCACCGGACAGGGTGGATAGCAATCAGCCCCAGCATTTT.